A selection of T cell receptor beta chains follows, all from one sample in a study of CD4 and CD8 cells across lung adenocarcinoma regions. Via MiXCR, TCRdb re-called the PCR reads, giving one row per CDR3 protein. This table holds under 10,000 distinct CDR3 sequences, 40% to 55% found once. The sequencing input was CD4+ T cells from the margin of a lung tumor. The origin of the receptors is a female donor with lung adenocarcinoma. The CD4 and CD8 labels of this study may be unreliable. Both conserved end residues are part of each CDR3. The D gene is left open where the match is weak. Some rows mark clone size as missing; the rest say once, few, many or name a class of expanded clone.

d_gene: TRBD2
abundance: -
v_gene: TRBV10-1
j_gene: TRBJ2-3
CDR3nt: TGCGCCAGGACCCGGGGGGGCCTAAACGAAGAGACCCAGTATTTT
CDR3aa: CARTRGGLNEETQYF

d_gene: TRBD1
abundance: -
v_gene: TRBV6-5
j_gene: TRBJ2-4
CDR3nt: TGTGCCAGCAGTAACCGACAGGGTAACATTCAGTACTTC
CDR3aa: CASSNRQGNIQYF

d_gene: TRBD2
abundance: -
v_gene: TRBV27
j_gene: TRBJ2-3
CDR3nt: TGTGCGGGCAGTGGGGGGGAGGGCCTGAAGACGCAGTATTTT
CDR3aa: CAGSGGEGLKTQYF

d_gene: -
abundance: few
v_gene: TRBV27
j_gene: TRBJ2-1
CDR3nt: TGTGCCAGCAGTTTAACCGGGACAAACTCCTACAATGAGCAGTTCTTC
CDR3aa: CASSLTGTNSYNEQFF

d_gene: -
abundance: -
v_gene: TRBV6-1
j_gene: TRBJ1-2
CDR3nt: TGTGCCAGCACCCAGGGGTACTATGGCTACACCTTC
CDR3aa: CASTQGYYGYTF

d_gene: -
abundance: few
v_gene: TRBV24-1
j_gene: TRBJ2-1
CDR3nt: TGTGCCACCAGTGATCCGACATTGAGCTCCTACAATGAGCAGTTCTTC
CDR3aa: CATSDPTLSSYNEQFF

d_gene: -
abundance: -
v_gene: TRBV6-1
j_gene: TRBJ2-5
CDR3nt: TGTGCCAGCAGAGAGACCTTAGCCAAAGAGACCCAGTACTTC
CDR3aa: CASRETLAKETQYF

d_gene: -
abundance: -
v_gene: TRBV9
j_gene: TRBJ2-7
CDR3nt: TGTGCTAGCAGCGTGGCGTCACAGGGATACGAGCAGTACTTC
CDR3aa: CASSVASQGYEQYF

d_gene: TRBD1
abundance: -
v_gene: TRBV27
j_gene: TRBJ1-5
CDR3nt: TGTGCCAGCGGGAAATTGGGACAGCCCCTCCATTTT
CDR3aa: CASGKLGQPLHF

d_gene: -
abundance: -
v_gene: TRBV10-1
j_gene: TRBJ2-7
CDR3nt: TGCGCCAGCAGCGGACCGGGACTCGGGAACAAGCAGTACTTC
CDR3aa: CASSGPGLGNKQYF

d_gene: -
abundance: few
v_gene: TRBV6-2/TRBV6-3
j_gene: TRBJ1-2
CDR3nt: TGTGCCAGCCGCCAGTCAGGAAGGGATGGCTACACCTTC
CDR3aa: CASRQSGRDGYTF

d_gene: -
abundance: many
v_gene: TRBV5-6
j_gene: TRBJ2-5
CDR3nt: TGTGCCAGCAGCTTGGACCGTACCTTCGGGGAGACCCAGTACTTC
CDR3aa: CASSLDRTFGETQYF

d_gene: -
abundance: -
v_gene: TRBV7-2
j_gene: TRBJ2-7
CDR3nt: TGTGCCAGCAGCTCGGGACACCTCTCCTACGAGCAGTACTTC
CDR3aa: CASSSGHLSYEQYF

d_gene: -
abundance: -
v_gene: TRBV27
j_gene: TRBJ2-3
CDR3nt: TGTGCCAGCGGTCCTCCAGATACGCAGTATTTT
CDR3aa: CASGPPDTQYF

d_gene: -
abundance: -
v_gene: TRBV6-1
j_gene: TRBJ2-5
CDR3nt: TGTGCCAGCAGTGGCTTCGGTCCAGCGGCTAGCAAGGAGACCCAGTACTTC
CDR3aa: CASSGFGPAASKETQYF

d_gene: -
abundance: many
v_gene: TRBV12-3/TRBV12-4
j_gene: TRBJ1-5
CDR3nt: TGTGCCAGCACCCCCGAGGGCAGCAATCAGCCCCAGCATTTT
CDR3aa: CASTPEGSNQPQHF

d_gene: -
abundance: -
v_gene: TRBV6-1
j_gene: TRBJ2-2
CDR3nt: TGTGCCAGCAGTGTCTGGGCAGGTAGCACCGGTGAGCTGTTTTTT
CDR3aa: CASSVWAGSTGELFF

d_gene: TRBD2
abundance: few
v_gene: TRBV6-1
j_gene: TRBJ2-7
CDR3nt: TGTGCCAGCAGACCGTGGGGGGGCTACGAGCAGTACTTC
CDR3aa: CASRPWGGYEQYF

d_gene: -
abundance: large
v_gene: TRBV6-5
j_gene: TRBJ2-1
CDR3nt: TGTGCCAGCAGTCCCCGGAGAGGGGGCTCCTACAATGAGCAGTTCTTC
CDR3aa: CASSPRRGGSYNEQFF

d_gene: TRBD2
abundance: many
v_gene: TRBV10-3
j_gene: TRBJ2-2
CDR3nt: TGTGCCATCAGCTGGACTAGCGGGGGCACCGGGGAGCTGTTTTTT
CDR3aa: CAISWTSGGTGELFF

d_gene: -
abundance: once
v_gene: TRBV6-1
j_gene: TRBJ2-2
CDR3nt: TGTGCCAGCAGTGAATTGGCGGGTTGGGCCGGGGAGCTGTTTTTT
CDR3aa: CASSELAGWAGELFF

d_gene: -
abundance: -
v_gene: TRBV6-2/TRBV6-3
j_gene: TRBJ2-2
CDR3nt: TGTGCCAGCCGAGATAGCGGTGACACCGGGGAGCTGTTTTTT
CDR3aa: CASRDSGDTGELFF